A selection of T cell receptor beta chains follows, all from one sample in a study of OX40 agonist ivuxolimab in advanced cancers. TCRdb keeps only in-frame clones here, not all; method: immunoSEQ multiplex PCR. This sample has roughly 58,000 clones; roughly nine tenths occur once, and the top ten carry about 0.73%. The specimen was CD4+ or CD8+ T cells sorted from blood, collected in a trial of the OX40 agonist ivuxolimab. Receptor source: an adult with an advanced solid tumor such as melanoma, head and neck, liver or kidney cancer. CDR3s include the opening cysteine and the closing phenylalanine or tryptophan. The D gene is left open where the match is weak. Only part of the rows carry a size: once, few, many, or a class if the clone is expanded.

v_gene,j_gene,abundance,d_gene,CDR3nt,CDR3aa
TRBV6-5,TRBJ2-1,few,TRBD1,TGTGCCAGCAGTTACAGTCCGGACAGGGCATACAATGAGCAGTTCTTC,CASSYSPDRAYNEQFF
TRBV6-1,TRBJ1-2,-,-,TGTGCCAGCAGTGAACGGTTCCCTAACTATGGCTACACCTTC,CASSERFPNYGYTF
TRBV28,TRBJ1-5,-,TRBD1,TGTGCCAGCAGCCAGGGGGGAAGGGATCAGCCCCAGCATTTT,CASSQGGRDQPQHF
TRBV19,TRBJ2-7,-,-,TGTGCCAGTAGTAATACAGGGCGCGAGCAGTACTTC,CASSNTGREQYF
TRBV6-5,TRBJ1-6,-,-,TGTGCCAGCAGTTTACAGAACAAGTCACCCCTCCACTTT,CASSLQNKSPLHF
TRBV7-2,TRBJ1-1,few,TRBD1,TGTGCCAGCAGCTCCGACAGGGGGCGCGGTGAAGCTTTCTTT,CASSSDRGRGEAFF
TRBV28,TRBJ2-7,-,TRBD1,TGTGCCAGCAGTGGCAGGACAGGGATCAACGAGCAGTACTTC,CASSGRTGINEQYF
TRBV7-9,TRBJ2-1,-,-,TGTGCCAGCAGACCTCGTTCCGACAATGAGCAGTTCTTC,CASRPRSDNEQFF
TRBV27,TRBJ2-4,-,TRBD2,TGTGCCAGCAGCTCCGGACTAGCGAACATTCAGTACTTC,CASSSGLANIQYF
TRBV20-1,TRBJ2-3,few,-,TGCAGTGGTTTGGCGGATACGCAGTATTTT,CSGLADTQYF
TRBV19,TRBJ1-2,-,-,TGTGCCAGTAGTCCGGGATTTCTCTATGGCTACACCTTC,CASSPGFLYGYTF
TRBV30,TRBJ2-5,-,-,TGTGCCTGGAGTAGCCTAGGAGGGGCGGGAGAGACCCAGTACTTC,CAWSSLGGAGETQYF
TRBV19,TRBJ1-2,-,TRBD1,TGTGCCAGTAGCCTTGACAGGGGAATGTATGGCTACACCTTC,CASSLDRGMYGYTF
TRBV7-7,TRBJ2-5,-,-,TGTGCTAGCAGCTTAACAATGGCTCAAGAGACCCAGTACTTC,CASSLTMAQETQYF
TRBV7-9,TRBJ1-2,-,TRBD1,TGTGCCAGCAGCTCTCCCGGGACAGGGTTTGGAAGGGATGGCTACACCTTC,CASSSPGTGFGRDGYTF
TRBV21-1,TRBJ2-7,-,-,TGTGCCAGCAGGTCAAGGGGCAGCGAGCAGTACTTC,CASRSRGSEQYF
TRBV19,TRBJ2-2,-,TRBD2,TGTGCCAGTAGGCCGGGACTAGTCAGCGGGGAGCTGTTTTTT,CASRPGLVSGELFF
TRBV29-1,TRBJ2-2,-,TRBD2,TGCAGCGTTGGAGGGACTAGCGCGAACACCGGGGAGCTGTTTTTT,CSVGGTSANTGELFF
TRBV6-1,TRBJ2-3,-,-,TGTGCCAGCAGTGAAGGGATCACCACAGATACGCAGTATTTT,CASSEGITTDTQYF
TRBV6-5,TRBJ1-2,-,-,TGTGCCAGCAGTTACTCGAGAGGGCAGAGCTATGGCTACACCTTC,CASSYSRGQSYGYTF
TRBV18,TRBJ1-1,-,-,TGTGCCAGCTCGAGGACCGAGAACACTGAAGCTTTCTTT,CASSRTENTEAFF
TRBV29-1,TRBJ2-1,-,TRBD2,TGCAGCGTTGAAGGGAGGACTAGCCGAAAATACAATGAGCAGTTCTTC,CSVEGRTSRKYNEQFF
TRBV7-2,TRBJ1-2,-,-,TGTGCCAGCAGCTTAGAACGGCACCTGAGGGGCTACACCTTC,CASSLERHLRGYTF
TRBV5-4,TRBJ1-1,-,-,TGTGCCAGCAGCTTGTCCCGATTCTCCGGGGGGGACACTGAAGCTTTCTTT,CASSLSRFSGGDTEAFF
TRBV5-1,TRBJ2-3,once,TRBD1,TGCGCCAGCAGCTTGGGAACAGGGGTTGCAGATACGCAGTATTTT,CASSLGTGVADTQYF
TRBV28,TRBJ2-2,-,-,TGTGCCAGCAATAGGGGAGATACCGGGGAGCTGTTTTTT,CASNRGDTGELFF
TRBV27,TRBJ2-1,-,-,TGTGCCAGCAGTCGCGGGGCCAGGGGGATCAATGAGCAGTTCTTC,CASSRGARGINEQFF
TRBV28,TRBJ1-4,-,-,TGTGCCAGCAGTTCGCTCTCCGGGACCGTGGGTGAAAAACTGTTTTTT,CASSSLSGTVGEKLFF
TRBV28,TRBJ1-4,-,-,TGTGCCAGCAGTGCCCCAGGGTGGGAAAAACTGTTTTTT,CASSAPGWEKLFF
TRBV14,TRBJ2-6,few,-,TGTGCCAGCAGCCAAGATAGCTCGTTAGGGGCTGGGGCCAACGTCCTGACTTTC,CASSQDSSLGAGANVLTF
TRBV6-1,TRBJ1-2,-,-,TGTGCCAGCAGCCCCGGGACGGGATCTGGCTACACCTTC,CASSPGTGSGYTF
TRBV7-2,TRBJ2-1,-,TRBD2,TGTGCCAGCAGCTGGATGACTAGCGGGTCCAATGAGCAGTTCTTC,CASSWMTSGSNEQFF
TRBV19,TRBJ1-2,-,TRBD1,TGTGCCAGTAGTACACCCCTATTCACAGGGGACTATGGCTACACCTTC,CASSTPLFTGDYGYTF
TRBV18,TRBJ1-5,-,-,TGTGCCAGCTCACCGGGGAGGGACAATCAGCCCCAGCATTTT,CASSPGRDNQPQHF
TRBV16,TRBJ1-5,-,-,TGTGCCAGCAGCCTGTCTCTGAGGAATCAGCCCCAGCATTTT,CASSLSLRNQPQHF
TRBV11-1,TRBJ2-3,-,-,TGTGCCAGCAGCTCCCGGGACACAAGCACAGATACGCAGTATTTT,CASSSRDTSTDTQYF